This T cell receptor beta chain came from a study of blood T cell repertoires in COVID-19 (dated by TCRdb to 2018 to 2021). In terms of the full investigation: Collaborator samples came from the United States, Italy and Spain and covered acute and convalescent phases of COVID-19. The prospective study material was composed of cDNA or gDNA derived from T cells, B-cell-depleted T cells, or PBMCs. Subjects who had been exposed to COVID-19, were actively infected with it, or had recovered from it provided the deeply sampled blood TCRbeta repertoires that made up the dataset. The repertoires were released in a freely available public database intended as a resource for research on the immune response to SARS-CoV-2. The samples were drawn from two sources: the first 160 participants of the ongoing ImmuneRACE study, and over 950 subjects contributed by 6 global collaborators. A de-identified subject ID, COVID-19 status, age in years and sex were almost always included in the sample metadata. HLA class I and class II types, where available, came from metadata supplied by the sample provider rather than from assay-based typing. Here is what the overall study found, with its caveats: Clinical and demographic metadata were provided uncurated, with the amount varying by source and participant.

About this clone itself: What antigen it recognizes has not been identified. Base qualities were left out, and no much larger clone turns up one base away.

The CDR3 has 17 amino acids, counting the end cysteine and phenylalanine. The read is trimmed to its CDR3 DNA, 51 bases read in frame from base 1. CDR1 LGHDT and CDR2 YNNKEL were looked up in the germline V gene (reference sequence). For this chain, trimming is 4 bases at the V end and 4 bases at the J end, and the number of junction bases without a gene match is 14. TCRbeta CDR3 regions were amplified from genomic DNA by means of the immunoSEQ Assay, a bias-controlled multiplex PCR. The authors processed their data as follows. Nucleated cell counts per sample were estimated from amplification of reference gene primers within the assay. To quantify the absolute abundance of each unique TCRbeta CDR3 rearrangement, sequence reads were collapsed and filtered. For each sample, productive Simpson clonality was calculated by taking the square root of Simpson's diversity index across productive rearrangements. TCRdb re-hosts the immuneACCESS table, in-frame sequences only. Its copies lack some clones; in the studies checked, an unresolved V gene accounts for under half of them, and the cause for the rest is not known. Clone size and V and J calls were adopted from that table, with D and trimming inferred from the DNA. The sample data list under 80,000 clones, and about 82% of these were observed just once. Jointly, the top ten make up over 7.5% of the sample.

The collaborating institutions used their own protocols to collect whole blood in K2EDTA tubes. For TCRbeta analysis, collaborators shipped samples in one of three forms: frozen whole blood, isolated PBMCs, or DNA extracted from either of those sample types. The sequenced material came from peripheral blood. The rearranged chain carries TRBV3-1 (or the pseudogene TRBV3-2) and TRBJ2-7, and 9 junction bases match TRBD2. This TCR came from a human donor in a cohort sampled during active COVID-19. The DNA is as follows: TGTGCCAGCAGCCGATCAGCGGGAGGCCACACACAATACGAGCAGTACTTC. Its coded protein is CASSRSAGGHTQYEQYF.